The source of this TCR beta chain is a study of T-cell reconstitution after alpha-beta-depleted transplantation in children. The CDR3 totals 15 residues. The V end was cut by 10 bases, the J end by 4 bases, with 17 bases between. General observations from the study: Fresh T-cell production supplied most of the T-cell counts and diversity seen one year after transplant. Reports say that about two months after transplant, the alpha-beta T cells came out of several hundred graft clones that had expanded.

Unique molecular identifiers were used in preparing the TCRbeta library. TCRdb itself ran the PCR reads through MiXCR, one entry per CDR3 protein. The sample lists over 150,000 distinct CDR3 sequences, 6.6% occurring once. This clonotype was seen at least ten times. The target antigen is unknown. The chain couples TRBV23-1 to TRBJ2-6; tentatively, D is TRBD1 (6 bases). TRBV23-1 is treated as an ORF (open reading frame) with a function not yet certain. The starting material was PBMCs, obtained before TCRalphabeta/CD19-depleted stem cell transplant. This TCR came from a boy aged 2 to 9 with acute lymphoblastic leukemia, due to receive a stem cell transplant. The CDR3 nucleotides read TGCGCCACCTTACAGGGTGTGTCCGGGGCCAACGTCCTGACTTTC. The encoded protein is CATLQGVSGANVLTF.